Presented here are 30 T cell receptor beta chains from one specimen sequenced in a study of blood T cell repertoires in COVID-19. Method: immunoSEQ multiplex PCR; TCRdb's copy keeps in-frame clones and lacks some. The top ten hold approximately 5.1% of the sample, which has about 85,000 clones, 88% seen once. The sequenced material came from peripheral blood. These receptors were taken from an elderly woman with acute or convalescent COVID-19.

V and J are TRBV18 and TRBJ2-5; 8 positions agree with TRBD1. Trimming removed 6 bases from V and 5 bases from J; junction bases left unmatched: 8. CDR1 and CDR2 (germline): KGHSH, LQKENI. The CDR3 is 14 amino acids. The CDR3 here is CASSPGTGTETQYF. The CDR3 region has the DNA TGTGCCAGCTCCCCCGGGACAGGCACCGAGACCCAGTACTTC.

The chain couples TRBV16 to TRBJ1-2, with 7 bases lining up with TRBD1. Unmatched junction bases numbered 2, after V lost 4 bases and J lost 3 bases. Germline V lookup: CDR1 KGHSY, CDR2 FQNENV. The length of the CDR3 is 13 residues. CDR3: CASSRDRDYGYTF. The CDR3 DNA sequence: TGTGCCAGCAGCCGAGACAGGGACTATGGCTACACCTTC. Drawing the rest from reference TRBV16 and TRBJ1-2, the complete variable domain is GEEVAQTPKHLVRGEGQKAKLYCAPIKGHSYVFWYQQVLKNEFKFLISFQNENVFDETGMPKERFSAKCLPNSPCSLEIQATKLEDSAVYFCASSRDRDYGYTFGSGTRLTVV.

This clone was detected a few times. This rearrangement joins TRBV6-5 to TRBJ2-2, with 15 positions matching TRBD2. Trimming cost V 6 bases and J 8 bases; bases outside gene matches: 4. Germline V gives CDR1 MNHEY, CDR2 SVGAGI. CDR3 length equals 15 residues. The CDR3 DNA reads as TGTGCCAGCAGGGAGGGACTAGCGGGAGGTGGGGAGCTGTTTTTT. This encodes CASREGLAGGGELFF.

With regard to this clone: Other DNA sequences within the sample encode an identical CDR3. V is TRBV4-2 and J is TRBJ2-5; TRBD2 is a possible D gene (6 bases). The V gene's germline CDR1 is LGHNA and CDR2 YNFKEQ. V gave up 1 base and J gave up 4 bases, with 10 bases separating them. The CDR3 runs 14 residues. The CDR3 protein is CASSQGGVGETQYF. In DNA, the CDR3 is TGTGCCAGCAGCCAAGGGGGGGTAGGAGAGACCCAGTACTTC.

V and J are TRBV11-2 and TRBJ2-1; 13 nucleotides line up with TRBD2. Germline V gives CDR1 SGHAT, CDR2 FQNNGV. Trimming at V came to 3 bases and at J to 3 bases, leaving 2 bases not matched to a gene. There are 16 residues in the CDR3. The CDR3 DNA is TGTGCCAGCAGCTTGGGACTAGCGGGAAACTACAATGAGCAGTTCTTC. The encoded protein is CASSLGLAGNYNEQFF.

The rearrangement uses TRBV9 and TRBJ2-1, with D possibly matching TRBD2 (7 bases). Trimming shortened V by 0 bases and J by 7 bases, and 11 bases separated the two germline ends. This CDR3 has 14 residues. Germline V CDR1 and CDR2: SGDLS, YYNGEE. CDR3 protein: CASSVGGGVNEQFF. In DNA form, the CDR3 reads TGTGCCAGCAGCGTAGGAGGGGGGGTTAATGAGCAGTTCTTC.

The chain joins TRBV4-2 to TRBJ1-3, with D perhaps matching TRBD1 (5 bases). The germline V gene encodes CDR1 LGHNA and CDR2 YNFKEQ. CDR3 size: 15 residues. V was cut by 4 bases and J by 1 base, with 11 bases left in between. Here the CDR3 DNA reads TGTGCCAGCAGCCGAACAGGCGATTCTGGAAACACCATATATTTT. The encoded protein is CASSRTGDSGNTIYF.

This clone was observed a single time. CDR3 region: CASRGSGNEQFF. The DNA of the CDR3 is TGTGCCAGCAGGGGGAGCGGTAATGAGCAGTTCTTC. This chain links TRBV2 with TRBJ2-1, with TRBD2 as a possible D gene (5 bases). The CDR3 is 12 residues long. With 6 bases removed from V and 7 bases from J, the gap between germline ends came to 10 bases. Germline assignment: CDR1 SNHLY and CDR2 FYNNEI. Filled out from reference TRBV2 and TRBJ2-1, the complete variable domain reads EPEVTQTPSHQVTQMGQEVILRCVPISNHLYFYWYRQILGQKVEFLVSFYNNEISEKSEIFDDQFSVERPDGSNFTLKIRSTKLEDSAMYFCASRGSGNEQFFGPGTRLTVL.

The V and J genes are TRBV2 and TRBJ1-4; 8 nucleotides match TRBD1. V lost 6 bases and J lost 4; bases outside the gene matches: 10. Germline V gives CDR1 SNHLY, CDR2 FYNNEI. This CDR3 contains 16 residues. CDR3 nucleotides: TGTGCCAGCAGCCGGACAGGGACCCCTCTTAATGAAAAACTGTTTTTT. Amino acids: CASSRTGTPLNEKLFF.

This clone was detected once. The gene calls are TRBV19 and TRBJ2-7; maybe TRBD1 (6 bases). With 5 bases removed from V and 4 bases from J, the gap between germline ends came to 12 bases. This CDR3 has 13 residues. The germline V gene encodes CDR1 LNHDA and CDR2 SQIVND (reference sequence). CDR3 region: CASSVLQGYEQYF. Here the CDR3 DNA reads TGTGCCAGTAGTGTCTTACAGGGTTACGAGCAGTACTTC.

The J gene is TRBJ1-6, the V gene TRBV27; a possible D gene is TRBD1 (6 bases). The CDR3 extends over 12 amino acids. Looked up from germline, CDR1 is MNHEY and CDR2 is SMNVEV (reference sequence). V was clipped by 3 bases and J by 10 bases, with 7 bases between them. The CDR3, as DNA: TGTGCCAGCAGTTTCAGGGGCTCACCCCTCCACTTT. Translated: CASSFRGSPLHF.

This clone was counted a single time. The rearrangement links TRBV19 to TRBJ1-5; 12 nucleotides agree with TRBD1. CDR3 length: 16 amino acids. Germline V CDR1 and CDR2: LNHDA, SQIVND (reference sequence). V trimming: 4 bases; J trimming: 7 bases; junction bases outside the gene matches: 8. CDR3 amino acids: CASSTYRDRGRQPQHF. The CDR3 coding sequence is TGTGCCAGTAGTACCTATCGGGACAGGGGGCGCCAGCCCCAGCATTTT.

The gene calls are TRBV4-1 and TRBJ2-1; 8 positions match TRBD2. The J segment lost 6 bases and the V segment lost 0 bases, leaving 10 bases of the junction unmatched. Per the germline V gene, CDR1 is MGHRA and CDR2 is YSYEKL. The CDR3 has 17 amino acids. CDR3 nucleotide sequence: TGCGCCAGCAGCCAAGAAGACGGGACTAGAAGAAGCAATGAGCAGTTCTTC. Translating gives CASSQEDGTRRSNEQFF.

V and J are TRBV18 and TRBJ2-5; TRBD2 is a possible D gene (5 bases). The CDR3 runs to 14 residues. Germline CDR1 and CDR2: KGHSH and LQKENI. V lost 3 bases, J lost 5 bases, and 13 bases lay in between. The CDR3 DNA reads TGTGCCAGCTCACCGAGGGAAATTAGGGAGACCCAGTACTTC. Protein: CASSPREIRETQYF.

V and J are TRBV19 and TRBJ1-1; 7 bases line up with TRBD1. Germline V gene sequence: CDR1 LNHDA, CDR2 SQIVND (reference sequence). The CDR3 loop spans 14 amino acids. V dropped 1 base and J dropped 5; count of bases not matched to a gene: 4. CDR3: CASSIGGGETEAFF. In DNA, the CDR3 is TGTGCCAGTAGTATAGGAGGGGGCGAGACTGAAGCTTTCTTT.

The V gene is TRBV7-2, the J gene TRBJ2-3; 7 bases are shared with TRBD2. The V gene's germline CDR1 is SGHTA and CDR2 FQGNSA. This CDR3 contains 14 residues. J was trimmed by 5 bases and V by 3 bases; bases with no gene match: 5. CDR3 nucleotides: TGTGCCAGCAGCTTTGGGGGGGTTAGAGATACGCAGTATTTT. It is translated as CASSFGGVRDTQYF. Filled out from reference TRBV7-2 and TRBJ2-3, the complete variable domain reads GAGVSQSPSNKVTEKGKDVELRCDPISGHTALYWYRQSLGQGLEFLIYFQGNSAPDKSGLPSDRFSAERTGGSVSTLTIQRTQQEDSAVYLCASSFGGVRDTQYFGPGTRLTVL.

This sequence joins TRBV3-1 (or the pseudogene TRBV3-2) and TRBJ2-6; TRBD2 matches at 14 bases. Germline CDR1 reads LGHDT; CDR2 reads YNNKEL (reference sequence). The trim removed 5 bases at V and 3 bases at J, leaving 6 bases unmatched. The CDR3 runs 18 residues. In DNA, the CDR3 is TGTGCCAGCAGCTTCCCGGGACTAGCGGGAGATGGGGCCAACGTCCTGACTTTC. This translates into CASSFPGLAGDGANVLTF.

The chain uses TRBV25-1 and TRBJ1-2, with D possibly TRBD1 on 5 matching bases. V was pared by 7 bases and J by 8 bases, with 17 bases between. Per germline, CDR1 MGHDK and CDR2 SYGVNS. The CDR3 sequence is 13 residues long. The CDR3 loop reads CASKSTALGGYTF. The CDR3 DNA is TGTGCCAGCAAATCGACAGCATTGGGGGGCTACACCTTC.

This chain joins TRBV2 and TRBJ1-5, with D tentatively TRBD1 (6 bases). In germline, CDR1 is SNHLY, CDR2 FYNNEI. Trimming stripped 2 bases from V and 4 bases from J, with 12 bases between. The CDR3 loop spans 15 amino acids. CDR3 loop: CASSEQGNPNQPQHF. The CDR3 DNA is TGTGCCAGCAGTGAACAGGGGAACCCAAATCAGCCCCAGCATTTT.

The J gene is TRBJ1-1, the V gene TRBV3-1 (or the pseudogene TRBV3-2); D gene ambiguous. The germline V gene has CDR1 LGHDT and CDR2 YNNKEL (reference sequence). This CDR3 is 11 amino acids long. Trimming pared 5 bases from V and 6 bases from J, leaving 7 bases between. The CDR3 reads CASSGSAEAFF. The CDR3 DNA reads TGTGCCAGCAGCGGAAGCGCTGAAGCTTTCTTT.

V is TRBV11-2 and J is TRBJ2-1; 7 bases agree with TRBD1. This CDR3 has 15 residues. V shed 5 bases, J shed 6 bases, and the junction held 10 bases outside the gene matches. The germline CDR1 and CDR2 sequences are SGHAT and FQNNGV. The CDR3 nucleotides are TGTGCCAGCAGCCCCGACAGGGAATTCGGCAATGAGCAGTTCTTC. Translating it yields CASSPDREFGNEQFF.

This clone was recorded once. The V gene is TRBV2, the J gene TRBJ2-7, with TRBD1 matching 9 bases. V was clipped by 8 bases and J by 5 bases; unmatched bases: 4. Per the germline V gene, CDR1 is SNHLY and CDR2 is FYNNEI. The CDR3 loop spans 12 amino acids. CDR3 nucleotides: TGTGCCAGCCGGACAGGGGACCACGAGCAGTACTTC. Protein: CASRTGDHEQYF.

V and J are TRBV11-2 and TRBJ2-7; 8 bases are shared with TRBD1. In germline, CDR1 is SGHAT, CDR2 FQNNGV. This CDR3 is 15 amino acids long. Unmatched junction bases numbered 6, after V lost 2 bases and J lost 3 bases. The CDR3 reads CASSLRFGTGYEQYF. DNA for the CDR3: TGTGCCAGCAGCTTAAGATTTGGGACAGGCTACGAGCAGTACTTC.

The rearrangement uses TRBV5-1 and TRBJ1-5, with 7 bases matching TRBD1. Germline CDR1 and CDR2: SGHRS and YFSETQ. The CDR3 runs to 14 residues. V dropped 4 bases and J dropped 3; count of bases not matched to a gene: 4. The CDR3: CASSPEGANQPQHF. The CDR3 DNA reads as TGCGCCAGCAGCCCCGAGGGGGCCAATCAGCCCCAGCATTTT.

This clone was found once. V is TRBV9 and J is TRBJ2-1, with 11 bases fitting TRBD2. CDR1 is SGDLS and CDR2 is YYNGEE in the germline V gene. V dropped 1 base and J dropped 8; count of bases not matched to a gene: 8. This CDR3 comprises 16 residues. The CDR3 DNA follows: TGTGCCAGCAGCGTACTTGGGACTAGCGGTTTAGATGAGCAGTTCTTC. The encoded protein is CASSVLGTSGLDEQFF.

V usage is TRBV15 and J usage is TRBJ2-3; 8 bases agree with TRBD2. This CDR3 spans 16 amino acids. Germline assignment: CDR1 LNHNV and CDR2 YYDKDF (reference sequence). V lost 5 bases, J lost 2 bases, and 9 bases stayed unmatched. For the CDR3, the DNA is TGTGCCACCAGCCCCGGCCGGGGGGGACCCACAGATACGCAGTATTTT. Protein: CATSPGRGGPTDTQYF.

This clone was observed once. The gene calls are TRBV27 and TRBJ2-3; 7 nucleotides line up with TRBD1. V was clipped by 2 bases and J by 1 base; unmatched bases: 0. CDR1 MNHEY and CDR2 SMNVEV come from the germline V gene (reference sequence). The CDR3 length is 14 residues. The CDR3 coding sequence is TGTGCCAGCAGTTTAGGACAGGGCACAGATACGCAGTATTTT. Protein sequence: CASSLGQGTDTQYF.

V gene TRBV12-5 combines with J gene TRBJ2-2; 9 nucleotides match TRBD1. The V gene's germline CDR1 is LGHNT and CDR2 FRNRAP. Unmatched junction bases numbered 6, after V lost 6 bases and J lost 7 bases. The CDR3 contains 14 residues. CDR3 bases: TGTGCTAGTGGACCGGGACAGGGCGTCGGGGAGCTGTTTTTT. It translates to CASGPGQGVGELFF.

The chain has TRBV5-1 and TRBJ1-3; 7 bases align to TRBD1. The CDR3 runs 15 residues. CDR1 SGHRS and CDR2 YFSETQ come from the germline V gene. The J segment lost 0 bases and the V segment lost 7 bases, leaving 7 bases of the junction unmatched. The CDR3 nucleotides read TGCGCCAGCGAAAAAAGGACAGGCTCTGGAAACACCATATATTTT. Translated: CASEKRTGSGNTIYF.

This clone occurred a few times. The rearrangement uses TRBV29-1 and TRBJ2-3; possibly TRBD1 for D (7 bases). The CDR3 consists of 14 residues. Deletions cut 6 bases from V and 0 bases from J, with 13 bases between. Germline-derived CDR1 and CDR2 are SQVTM and ANQGSEA. In DNA, the CDR3 is TGCAGCGTGGCCAGGGGGGTTAGCACAGATACGCAGTATTTT. Translation gives CSVARGVSTDTQYF.